This TCR beta chain was recorded in a study of blood T cell repertoires in COVID-19. As for the study in general: The study drew acute and convalescent COVID-19 samples from the United States, Italy and Spain. T cells, B-cell-depleted T cells, or PBMCs supplied cDNA or gDNA.

In the authors' workflow: Researchers report that nucleated cell counts were estimated from reference gene primer amplification. The method was immunoSEQ multiplex PCR; TCRdb's version includes in-frame clones alone and lacks a portion of them. V and J calls and clone size are as listed in that table; D and trimming were resolved from the DNA. The sample has about 49,000 clones, more than 75% seen once. Germline lookup yields CDR1 MNHEY and CDR2 SVGAGI. The CDR3 has 15 amino acids. Trimming cost V 8 bases and J 8 bases; bases outside gene matches: 14. The TCR originated in a human donor in a cohort sampled during active COVID-19. The rearrangement joins TRBV6-5 to TRBJ2-2, with 7 bases identical to TRBD2. Sample: peripheral blood. The CDR3: CASSRAGYLGGELFF. CDR3 sequence (DNA): TGTGCCAGCTCACGAGCGGGGTATTTGGGAGGGGAGCTGTTTTTT.